A single sample gave rise to the 11 T cell receptor beta chains below, sequenced in a study of blood T cells in healthy people across ages (dated by TCRdb to 2015 to 2017). Library method: 5' RACE. Sequencing was carried out with an Illumina HiSeq 2500. The second PCR ran for about 6 to 11 cycles and used a J-beta primer mix along with a sample-barcoded 5' primer. In TCRdb, the public reads were trimmed at Q25 with fastp and aligned with MiXCR, with productive beta chains retained. Each CDR3 protein gets just one entry, which takes the most common genes and DNA from the rows behind it. The sample table contains about 1.5 million distinct CDR3 sequences; only one count was recorded for around 40% of them. Clones ranked in the top ten supply more than 4% of the sample. Material: blood. These receptors all come from a woman aged 18-30 years in good health.

V gene TRBV12-3 or TRBV12-4 combines with J gene TRBJ2-1; no clear D gene. The CDR3 covers 11 residues. V shed 7 bases and J shed 13 bases, with 14 bases lying between them. CDR3 protein: CASNLGETQFF. The DNA of the CDR3 is TGTGCCAGCAACTTAGGAGAGACCCAGTTCTTC.

The chain employs TRBV20-1 and TRBJ2-3; 8 nucleotides align to TRBD1. Germline values: CDR1 DFQATT, CDR2 SNEGSKA (reference sequence). Losses at the gene ends were 0 bases for V and 2 bases for J; bases not matched to a gene: 7. The CDR3 is 16 amino acids. The DNA of the CDR3 is TGCAGTGCTAGAGACCCCAGGGGGCCCCCCACAGATACGCAGTATTTT. It is translated as CSARDPRGPPTDTQYF.

This clonotype showed up just a few times. The gene calls are TRBV12-3 or TRBV12-4 and TRBJ2-5; the match to TRBD2 covers 14 bases. CDR3 length: 20 amino acids. V was clipped by 5 bases and J by 3 bases; unmatched bases: 17. CDR3 bases: TGTGCCAGCAGTGCCCTCGGACTAGCGGGGGGACGAGCCCCAGAAGAGACCCAGTACTTC. It encodes CASSALGLAGGRAPEETQYF.

The genes are TRBV20-1 and TRBJ1-3; 7 bases match TRBD1. With V trimmed by 1 base and J by 3 bases, 3 bases remained unmatched. The CDR3 loop spans 14 amino acids. Germline CDR1 reads DFQATT; CDR2 reads SNEGSKA (reference sequence). DNA of the CDR3: TGCAGTGCTAGAGTGACAGGGAGTGGAAACACCATATATTTT. Translating it yields CSARVTGSGNTIYF.

The chain combines TRBV29-1 with TRBJ2-2, with TRBD1 identical over 7 bases. The germline gives CDR1 SQVTM, CDR2 ANQGSEA. J gave up 3 bases and V 6 bases, and 7 bases lay outside the gene matches. The CDR3 has 14 amino acids. CDR3 sequence (DNA): TGCAGCGTCTCAATCACAGGGGACACCGGGGAGCTGTTTTTT. Residues: CSVSITGDTGELFF.

This clonotype was counted only a few times. The chain combines TRBV2 with TRBJ1-4; D call uncertain. Trimming took off 6 bases at V and 2 bases at J, with 16 bases between the two ends. The CDR3 consists of 16 residues. Germline V gene data show CDR1 as SNHLY and CDR2 as FYNNEI. The CDR3 region is CASRDFRLGTNEKLFF. The CDR3 nucleotides are TGTGCCAGCAGAGATTTCCGGTTAGGGACTAATGAAAAACTGTTTTTT. The entire variable domain, with the rest obtained from reference TRBV2 and TRBJ1-4, is as follows: EPEVTQTPSHQVTQMGQEVILRCVPISNHLYFYWYRQILGQKVEFLVSFYNNEISEKSEIFDDQFSVERPDGSNFTLKIRSTKLEDSAMYFCASRDFRLGTNEKLFFGSGTQLSVL.

About this clonotype itself: Compared with germline, one end of the junction differs, possibly owing to a read error. The chain carries TRBV7-9 and TRBJ2-1, with D unclear. Gene TRBJ2-7 matches the end of the DNA better, so the J call may be wrong. The germline CDR1 and CDR2 sequences are SEHNR and FQNEAQ (reference sequence). The CDR3 sequence is 17 residues long. The CDR3 protein is CASSLGSFSSSYNEQYF. The CDR3 nucleotides are TGTGCAAGCAGCTTAGGTTCCTTCTCGAGCTCCTACAATGAGCAGTACTTC.

This clonotype was observed a handful of times. The chain couples TRBV20-1 to TRBJ1-5; the D gene is possibly TRBD1 (5 bases). This CDR3 has 14 amino acids. The V gene's germline CDR1 is DFQATT and CDR2 SNEGSKA (reference sequence). V was shortened by 6 bases and J by 4 bases, with 16 bases between the two germline ends. The CDR3 region is CSAIIDSFNQPQHF. DNA for the CDR3: TGCAGTGCAATCATAGACAGTTTTAATCAGCCCCAGCATTTT.

The rearrangement uses TRBV12-5 and TRBJ2-1; D not resolved. The J call is uncertain, as TRBJ2-7 better fits the DNA end. CDR3 length: 12 residues. Germline-derived CDR1 and CDR2 are LGHNT and FRNRAP. As DNA, the CDR3 is TGTGCTAGTGGTTTGGAGAACAATGAGCAGTACTTC. Protein: CASGLENNEQYF.

The rearrangement joins TRBV4-2 to TRBJ2-4; TRBD2 aligns across 8 bases. The J call could be wrong; TRBJ2-7 is a better fit for the DNA end. The germline gives CDR1 LGHNA, CDR2 YNFKEQ. This CDR3 comprises 17 residues. The CDR3 sequence is CASSHSFAGGSSYEQYF. For the CDR3, the DNA is TGTGCCAGCAGTCATTCTTTTGCGGGAGGTTCGTCCTACGAGCAGTACTTC.

In this sample, this clonotype turned up once. CDR3 coding DNA: TGTGCCAGCAGTTCCACGTTTCCAGGGGGCATCACAGATACGCAGTATTTT. It yields the protein CASSSTFPGGITDTQYF. The V call is TRBV6-5, the J call TRBJ2-3, with 8 bases fitting TRBD1. Germline lookup yields CDR1 MNHEY and CDR2 SVGAGI. With V trimmed by 4 bases and J by 2 bases, 11 bases remained unmatched. The CDR3 is 17 amino acids.